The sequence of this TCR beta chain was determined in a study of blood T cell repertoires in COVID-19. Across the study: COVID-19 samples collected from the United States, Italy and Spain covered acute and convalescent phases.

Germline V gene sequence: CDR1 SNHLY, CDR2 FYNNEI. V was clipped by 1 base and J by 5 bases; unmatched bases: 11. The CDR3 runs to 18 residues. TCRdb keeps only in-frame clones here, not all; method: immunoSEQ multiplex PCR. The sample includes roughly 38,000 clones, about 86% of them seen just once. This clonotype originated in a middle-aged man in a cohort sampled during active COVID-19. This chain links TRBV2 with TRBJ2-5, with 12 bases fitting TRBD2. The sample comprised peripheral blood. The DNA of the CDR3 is TGTGCCAGCAGTGAAGTTGTTGCTAGCGGGGGGGCCGGGGAGACCCAGTACTTC. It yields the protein CASSEVVASGGAGETQYF. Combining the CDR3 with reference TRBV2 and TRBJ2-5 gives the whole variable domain EPEVTQTPSHQVTQMGQEVILRCVPISNHLYFYWYRQILGQKVEFLVSFYNNEISEKSEIFDDQFSVERPDGSNFTLKIRSTKLEDSAMYFCASSEVVASGGAGETQYFGPGTRLLVL.